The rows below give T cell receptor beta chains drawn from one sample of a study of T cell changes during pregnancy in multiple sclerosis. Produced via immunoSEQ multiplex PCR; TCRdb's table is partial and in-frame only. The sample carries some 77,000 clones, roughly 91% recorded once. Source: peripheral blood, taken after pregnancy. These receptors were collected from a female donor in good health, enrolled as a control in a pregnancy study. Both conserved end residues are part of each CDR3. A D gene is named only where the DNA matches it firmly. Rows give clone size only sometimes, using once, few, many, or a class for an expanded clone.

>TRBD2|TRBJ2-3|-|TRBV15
TGTGCCACCAGCAGAGATCTCAGCGGGGTATCAGATACGCAGTATTTT
CATSRDLSGVSDTQYF
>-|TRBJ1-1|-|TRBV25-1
TGTGCCAGCGGACGACTAGGCACTGAAGCTTTCTTT
CASGRLGTEAFF
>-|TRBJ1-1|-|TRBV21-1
TGTGCCACCCCGCCGGGACAGGGCTTCGAGAGAACTGAAGCTTTCTTT
CATPPGQGFERTEAFF
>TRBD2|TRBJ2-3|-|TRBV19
TGTGCCAGTAGTATACAAGTGACTAGCGGAGGCACAGATACGCAGTATTTT
CASSIQVTSGGTDTQYF
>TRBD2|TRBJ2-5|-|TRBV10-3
TGTGCCATCAAGGCTAGCGGGGCCGGAGAGACCCAGTACTTC
CAIKASGAGETQYF
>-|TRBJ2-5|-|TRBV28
TGTGCCAGCAGTTCTCGACAGTTTCAAGAGACCCAGTACTTC
CASSSRQFQETQYF
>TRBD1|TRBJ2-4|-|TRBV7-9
TGTGCCAGCAGCTCGGGACAGAATTTTTTAAACATTCAGTACTTC
CASSSGQNFLNIQYF
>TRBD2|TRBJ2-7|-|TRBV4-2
TGTGCCAGCAGCGGCCGTCCAGCGGGAGGGTTGCGAACCTACGAGCAGTACTTC
CASSGRPAGGLRTYEQYF
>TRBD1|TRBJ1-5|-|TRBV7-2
TGTGCCAGCAGGCCGGGACAGGGGATGGATCAGCCCCAGCATTTT
CASRPGQGMDQPQHF
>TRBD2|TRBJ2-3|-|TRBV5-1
TGCGCCAGCAGCTTGGACCCGACTAGCGGGGGAAGCACAGATACGCAGTATTTT
CASSLDPTSGGSTDTQYF
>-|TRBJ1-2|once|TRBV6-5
TGTGCCAGCAGTTACTCCCGCACCGGGGGGGGCTATGGCTACACCTTC
CASSYSRTGGGYGYTF
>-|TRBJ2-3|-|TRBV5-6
TGTGCCAGCAGCTTCCAGGGTACCACAGATACGCAGTATTTT
CASSFQGTTDTQYF
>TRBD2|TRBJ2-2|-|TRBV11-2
TGTGCCAGCAGTTTAGGGCTAGCGGGTAACACCGGGGAGCTGTTTTTT
CASSLGLAGNTGELFF
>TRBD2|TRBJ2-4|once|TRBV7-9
TGTGCCAGCAGCTTACCGCCTAGGCTAGCGGGGGTTAAAAACATTCAGTACTTC
CASSLPPRLAGVKNIQYF
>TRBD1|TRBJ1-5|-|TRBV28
TGTGCCAGCAGTCCAGCCGGGACAGGGAATCAGCCCCAGCATTTT
CASSPAGTGNQPQHF
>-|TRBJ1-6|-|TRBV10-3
TGTGCCATCAGTGAGTCTACAGGGAAGAAGGACAATTCACCCCTCCACTTT
CAISESTGKKDNSPLHF
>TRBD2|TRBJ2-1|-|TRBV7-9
TGTGCCAGCAGCTCGTCGGGACTAGCGGGAGCGGGTGAGCAGTTCTTC
CASSSSGLAGAGEQFF
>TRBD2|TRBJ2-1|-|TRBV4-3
TGCGCCAGCAGCCAAGGAGGGAGGGCCGATGAGCAGTTCTTC
CASSQGGRADEQFF
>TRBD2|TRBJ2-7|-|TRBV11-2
TGTGCCACCCAGGGACTAGCGGGGGGGATCGGGACCTACGAGCAGTACTTC
CATQGLAGGIGTYEQYF
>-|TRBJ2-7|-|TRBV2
TGTGCCAGCAGTGAAAAGGGGCGGGACCTGATCTACGAGCAGTACTTC
CASSEKGRDLIYEQYF
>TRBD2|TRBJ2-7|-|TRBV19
TGTGCCAGTAGCCGAGGTCGACTAGCGGGAGTCTACGAGCAGTACTTC
CASSRGRLAGVYEQYF
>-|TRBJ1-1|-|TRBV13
TGTGCCACGCCACAGGGGAACACTGAAGCTTTCTTT
CATPQGNTEAFF
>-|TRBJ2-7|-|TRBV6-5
TGTGCCAGCGGGGGGTTTGAGGACTACGAGCAGTACTTC
CASGGFEDYEQYF
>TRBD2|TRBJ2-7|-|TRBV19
TGTGCCAGTAGCCCGTTCGCAGCGGGAAGCTCCTACGAGCAGTACTTC
CASSPFAAGSSYEQYF
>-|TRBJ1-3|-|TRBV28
TGTGCCAGCAGCGAGACAACCCGAAACACCATATATTTT
CASSETTRNTIYF
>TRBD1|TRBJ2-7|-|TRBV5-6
TGTGCCAGCAGCTTGTGGGACAGAACCTACGAGCAGTACTTC
CASSLWDRTYEQYF
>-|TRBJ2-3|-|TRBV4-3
TGCGCCAGACAACTCCCTACTACCAACAGCACAGATACGCAGTATTTT
CARQLPTTNSTDTQYF
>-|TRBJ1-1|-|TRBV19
TGTGCCAGTAGTATACGAGGCTGGGGCACGAACACTGAAGCTTTCTTT
CASSIRGWGTNTEAFF
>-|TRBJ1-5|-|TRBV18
TGTGCCAGCTCACCAGTACCAGGGAGCAATCAGCCCCAGCATTTT
CASSPVPGSNQPQHF
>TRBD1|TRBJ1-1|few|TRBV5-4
TGTGCCAGCAGCCGTGCCCGGGACAGGGGACTGAACACTGAAGCTTTCTTT
CASSRARDRGLNTEAFF
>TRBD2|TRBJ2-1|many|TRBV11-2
TGTGCCAGCAGCTTATTACCAGCTAGCGGGCCTTACAATGAGCAGTTCTTC
CASSLLPASGPYNEQFF
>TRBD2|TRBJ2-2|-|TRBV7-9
TGTGCCAGCAGCCCAAGGGAGGGAGTCACCGGGGAGCTGTTTTTT
CASSPREGVTGELFF
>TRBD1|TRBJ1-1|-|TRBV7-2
TGTGCCAGCAGCTACTTACAGGGGTCGAACACTGAAGCTTTCTTT
CASSYLQGSNTEAFF
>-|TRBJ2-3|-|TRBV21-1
TGTGCCAGCAGCAAAGCCTGGTTTCTAGCGGGGGGCACAGATACGCAGTATTTT
CASSKAWFLAGGTDTQYF
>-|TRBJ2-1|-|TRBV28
TGTGCCAGCAGTTTATTGCAGGGTGAGCAGTTCTTC
CASSLLQGEQFF
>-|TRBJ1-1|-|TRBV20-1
TGCAGTGCCTATACAGGCTTTGAAGCTTTCTTT
CSAYTGFEAFF
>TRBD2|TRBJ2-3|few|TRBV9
TGTGCCAGCAGCGTAGCGGGACTAGCGGGTCTAACAGATACGCAGTATTTT
CASSVAGLAGLTDTQYF
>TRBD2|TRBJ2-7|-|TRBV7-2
TGTGCCAGCAGCTTAAAAACTAGCGGAACCTACGAGCAGTACTTC
CASSLKTSGTYEQYF